This T cell receptor (beta chain) was profiled in a study of technical replicates of blood from a handful of donors. The data were produced by immunoSEQ multiplex PCR, yet TCRdb's version contains in-frame clones alone and is incomplete. Of tens of thousands of clones in the sample, around 94% are singletons; the top ten hold around 0.25%. Looked up from germline, CDR1 is MGHRA and CDR2 is YSYEKL. This CDR3 is 15 amino acids long. Trimming cost V 5 bases and J 3 bases, with 13 bases left between them. Sequenced material: T cells isolated from PBMCs. The chain combines TRBV4-1 with TRBJ1-4; no definite D call. The sequence was obtained from a human donor in good health. The CDR3 sequence is CASSRHREANEKLFF. CDR3 nucleotides: TGCGCCAGCAGCAGACATCGGGAAGCTAATGAAAAACTGTTTTTT.